This T cell receptor beta chain was obtained from a study of sequential checkpoint blockade in melanoma. About the study: TCRβ was sequenced from DNA of 90 to 95 pretreatment tumors. General observations from the study: Pretreatment TIL clonality tracked with response in the nivolumab-first arm.

Treatment of the sample: randomized to nivolumab then ipilimumab (arm A) or the reverse (arm B). This table comes from immunoSEQ multiplex PCR, and its TCRdb copy is limited to in-frame clones, with some not included. The table lists around 4,000 clones, approximately 23% of them singletons. This clone was counted between two and nine times. The target antigen is unknown. This CDR3 comprises 12 residues. Germline V lookup: CDR1 SGHDN, CDR2 FVKESK. The germline V and J ends were trimmed by 5 bases and 4 bases, with 8 bases remaining between them. The chain links TRBV14 to TRBJ1-2; D is undetermined. The TCR comes from a human donor with melanoma. The material was tumor tissue (inferred from file names), obtained from a patient given nivolumab and ipilimumab in sequence. Written as DNA, the CDR3 is TGTGCCAGCAGCTTCAACAGCTATGGCTACACCTTC. This translates into CASSFNSYGYTF.